This T cell receptor beta chain stems from a study of regulatory T cells in long-lasting Graves disease. The time point was: persistent/refractory GD, antithyroid drugs over 5 years with positive TRAb. RNA from PBMCs was the source of the TCR library. CDR3 length: 14 amino acids. V shed 3 bases and J 3 bases; nucleotides not matched to a gene: 5. From germline, CDR1 is MDHEN and CDR2 SYDVKM. CDR3 regions were amplified by Arm-PCR using iRepertoire HTBI primers to build TCR beta libraries. TCRdb ran MiXCR on the multiplex PCR reads and lists one entry per CDR3 protein. The sample carries 400,000 to 500,000 distinct CDR3 sequences, less than 25% recorded once.

This receptor was obtained from a female donor with Graves disease. The sequences come from peripheral blood mononuclear cells (PBMCs), collected when the disease was refractory, from a patient treated with antithyroid drugs. The chain couples TRBV28 to TRBJ2-7, with TRBD2 identical over 7 bases. Here the CDR3 reads CASSLQRDHYEQYF. The DNA of the CDR3 is TGTGCCAGCAGTTTGCAGCGGGACCACTACGAGCAGTACTTC.